This T cell receptor (beta chain) originates from a study of human T cells and chemical hapten exposure. General study points: PT1 expanded TCR counts and patch test score correlated positively.

Study processing details: Counting gave a median of around 100,000 TCRs per sample, with values ranging from about 23,224 to 750,000. In TCRdb, the RACE reads were re-called with MiXCR into one record per CDR3 protein. V and J calls and clone size were set by TCRdb, not the authors. The table shows some 180,000 distinct CDR3 sequences, with more than 20% occurring only once. This clonotype was seen a handful of times. The antigen is not known. The CDR3 consists of 17 residues. Germline values: CDR1 SGHRS, CDR2 YFSETQ. The V and J ends lost 0 bases and 2 bases, in that order; junction bases with no gene match: 8. Time point denoted: patch test 1, 2 weeks after DPC sensitization. Specified treatment: therapeutic diphenylcyclopropenone sensitization with weekly scalp DPC.

The V call is TRBV5-1, the J call TRBJ2-1, with 7 bases that match TRBD2. The receptor comes from a woman between 45 and 65 years old with alopecia areata. Some clones in this sample may be carry-over from other donors' samples. The starting material was whole blood, obtained in connection with sensitization to the hapten diphenylcyclopropenone (DPC). CDR3 nucleotide sequence: TGCGCCAGCAGCTTGGGGCTTGTAGCGGGTACCTACAATGAGCAGTTCTTC. Translating it yields CASSLGLVAGTYNEQFF.